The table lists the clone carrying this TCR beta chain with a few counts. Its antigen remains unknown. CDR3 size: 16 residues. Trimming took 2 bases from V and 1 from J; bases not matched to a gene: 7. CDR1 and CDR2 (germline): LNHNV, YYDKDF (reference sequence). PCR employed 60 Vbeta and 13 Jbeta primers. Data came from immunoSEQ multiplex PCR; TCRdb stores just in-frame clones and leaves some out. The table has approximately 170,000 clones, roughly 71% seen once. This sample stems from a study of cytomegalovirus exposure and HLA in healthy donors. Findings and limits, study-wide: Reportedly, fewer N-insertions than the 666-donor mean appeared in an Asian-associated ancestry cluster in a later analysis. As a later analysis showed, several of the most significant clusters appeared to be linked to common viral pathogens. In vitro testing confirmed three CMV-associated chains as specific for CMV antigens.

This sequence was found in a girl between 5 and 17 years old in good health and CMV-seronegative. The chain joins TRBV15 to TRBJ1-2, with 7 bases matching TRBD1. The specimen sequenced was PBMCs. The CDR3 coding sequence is TGTGCCACCAGCAGAAACCAGGGGGAGGATAACTATGGCTACACCTTC. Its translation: CATSRNQGEDNYGYTF.